Listed here are 8 T cell receptor beta chains from one sample, sequenced in a study of blood T cell repertoires in COVID-19. Data came from immunoSEQ multiplex PCR; TCRdb stores just in-frame clones and leaves some out. The table shows 400,000 to 500,000 clones, with more than 70% occurring only once. Sample: PBMCs or T cells enriched from blood (not recorded which). These receptors originate from a woman aged 18-35 years who had been exposed to COVID-19.

This sequence joins TRBV25-1 and TRBJ2-7; 8 bases map to TRBD1. V gave up 6 bases and J gave up 2 bases; unmatched junction bases: 6. Per the germline V gene, CDR1 is MGHDK and CDR2 is SYGVNS. The CDR3 is 14 amino acids. CDR3 residues: CASSWRDRPYEQYF. CDR3 coding DNA: TGTGCCAGCAGCTGGCGGGACAGGCCCTACGAGCAGTACTTC.

The chain has TRBV4-1 and TRBJ1-5; TRBD1 matches 12 bases. CDR3 length equals 16 residues. CDR1 is MGHRA and CDR2 is YSYEKL in the germline V gene. The V segment lost 4 bases and the J segment 5 bases; nucleotides outside the gene matches: 6. The CDR3 DNA reads as TGCGCCAGCAGCCGAGGCGGGACAGGGGGCTATCAGCCCCAGCATTTT. Translation: CASSRGGTGGYQPQHF.

With respect to this clone: Other DNA sequences in this sample translate to the same CDR3. The chain joins TRBV12-3 or TRBV12-4 to TRBJ1-3, with D unclear. The CDR3 has 13 amino acids. The germline V and J ends were trimmed by 3 bases and 1 base, with 4 bases remaining between them. This chain's CDR3 is CASSFSSGNTIYF. DNA of the CDR3: TGTGCCAGCAGTTTCTCTTCTGGAAACACCATATATTTT.

The chain joins TRBV29-1 to TRBJ2-3, with TRBD1 as a possible D gene (6 bases). Germline V gene lookup returns CDR1 SQVTM and CDR2 ANQGSEA. Trimming took off 6 bases at V and 1 base at J, with 14 bases between the two ends. This CDR3 is built from 14 residues. CDR3 nucleotides: TGCAGCGTAGCACAGGGTCGGGGCACAGATACGCAGTATTTT. Amino acid sequence: CSVAQGRGTDTQYF.

This clone was counted once. The rearrangement uses TRBV11-2 and TRBJ2-1, with D unresolved. V was trimmed by 3 bases and J by 9 bases, leaving 6 bases between them. CDR1 is SGHAT and CDR2 is FQNNGV in the germline V gene. This CDR3 comprises 11 residues. CDR3 coding DNA: TGTGCCAGCAGCTTGACTCCTGAGCAGTTCTTC. The encoded protein is CASSLTPEQFF.

This chain joins TRBV5-6 and TRBJ1-6; D is unclear. Germline values: CDR1 SGHDT, CDR2 YYEEEE. The CDR3 is made up of 12 amino acids. Trimming removed 10 bases from V and 7 bases from J, with 12 bases in between. DNA for the CDR3: TGTGCCGGAAGACGGGTAAATTCACCCCTCCACTTT. Translating it yields CAGRRVNSPLHF.

The genes are TRBV7-2 and TRBJ1-1; no reliable D call. The germline CDR1 and CDR2 sequences are SGHTA and FQGNSA. Trimming took off 7 bases at V and 4 bases at J, with 22 bases between the two ends. This CDR3 spans 16 amino acids. CDR3 region: CASTLGTFWSGTEAFF. DNA of the CDR3: TGTGCCAGCACCCTTGGAACTTTCTGGAGCGGCACTGAAGCTTTCTTT. The full variable domain, completed using reference TRBV7-2 and TRBJ1-1, is GAGVSQSPSNKVTEKGKDVELRCDPISGHTALYWYRQSLGQGLEFLIYFQGNSAPDKSGLPSDRFSAERTGGSVSTLTIQRTQQEDSAVYLCASTLGTFWSGTEAFFGQGTRLTVV.

The V gene is TRBV7-2, the J gene TRBJ2-5; TRBD1 aligns across 8 bases. Germline lookup yields CDR1 SGHTA and CDR2 FQGNSA. V lost 1 base and J lost 1; bases outside the gene matches: 2. The CDR3 length is 15 residues. CDR3 in amino acids: CASSLVGTGQETQYF. In DNA, the CDR3 is TGTGCCAGCAGCTTAGTTGGGACAGGCCAAGAGACCCAGTACTTC.